In its sample, the clone carrying this T cell receptor (beta chain) was seen once. These data come from a study of blood T cell repertoires in COVID-19. Study-level background: COVID-19 samples collected from the United States, Italy and Spain covered acute and convalescent phases.

Sequencing used immunoSEQ multiplex PCR; TCRdb keeps in-frame clones, though not all of them. Of some 120,000 clones in the sample, roughly 85% are singletons; the top ten hold 25% to 30%. This CDR3 spans 13 amino acids. With 3 bases clipped from V and 8 bases from J, the junction kept 6 bases outside the gene matches. Per germline, CDR1 SGHDT and CDR2 YYEEEE. Sequences were obtained from peripheral blood. The chain carries TRBV5-6 and TRBJ1-2; TRBD1 agrees at 8 bases. The clonotype originates from a woman older than 75 with acute or convalescent COVID-19. The CDR3 DNA sequence: TGTGCCAGCAGCTCGGGACAGGAGGTGGGCTACACCTTC. Amino acid sequence: CASSSGQEVGYTF.